A single sample is the source of the 2 T cell receptor beta chains below, sequenced in a study of regulatory T cells in long-lasting Graves disease (dated by TCRdb to about 2021). The library came from multiplex PCR. Data came from an Illumina HiSeq 4000. CDR3 regions were amplified by Arm-PCR with iRepertoire HTBI primers to construct TCR beta libraries. The public sequencing data were trimmed at Q25 with fastp and processed into clonotypes with MiXCR by TCRdb, which kept only in-frame beta chains. For every CDR3 protein sequence, its rows merge into one entry that carries the most common genes and DNA. Present in this sample are a few hundred thousand distinct CDR3 sequences, 20% of which were seen just once. Roughly 13% of the sample rests with the top ten. The intended sense of this specimen's time point label: newly diagnosed GD, antithyroid drugs for less than 3 months. RNA was extracted from PBMCs in TRIzol for both TCR sequencing and RNA sequencing.

The sample in question was peripheral blood mononuclear cells (PBMCs), obtained at new diagnosis, from a patient treated with antithyroid drugs. All receptors derive from a female donor with Graves disease.

This clonotype was seen ten or more times. The J gene is TRBJ1-1, the V gene TRBV20-1; D uncertain. CDR3 size: 12 residues. Germline CDR1 and CDR2: DFQATT and SNEGSKA (reference sequence). The V gene lost 3 bases and the J gene lost 4 bases, with 9 bases spanning the gap. The CDR3 nucleotides read TGCAGTGCTAGTGGAGGGATCACTGAAGCTTTCTTT. Translating gives CSASGGITEAFF.

This clonotype was counted at least ten times. The CDR3 DNA reads TGTGCCAGCAGCGTGGACAGGGTAGAGACCCAGTACTTC. Amino acid sequence: CASSVDRVETQYF. The chain carries TRBV7-8 and TRBJ2-5, with 8 bases fitting TRBD1. The junction had 3 bases not matched to a gene; V was cut back by 5 bases and J by 4 bases. This CDR3 spans 13 amino acids. Germline assignment: CDR1 SGHVS and CDR2 FQNEAQ.